The next 2 T cell receptor beta chains were all read from a single sample in a study of breast tumors, draining lymph nodes, adjacent tissues. One entry per CDR3 protein, called by TCRdb with MiXCR from the multiplex PCR reads. The sample lists about 130,000 distinct CDR3 sequences, approximately 21% occurring once. Breast cancer patients provided tissue from their axillary draining lymph nodes. The sequenced sample consisted of axillary lymph node tissue. The receptors here all came from a female donor with breast cancer. Some clones in this sample may be carry-over from other donors' samples.

This clonotype was seen a handful of times. Given a much more abundant clone one base away, this may be a read error. The gene calls are TRBV5-8 and TRBJ1-6, with no clear D. V gave up 4 bases and J gave up 9 bases, with 20 bases separating them. Germline V CDR1 and CDR2: SGHTS, YDEGEE. This CDR3 comprises 16 residues. The CDR3 DNA follows: TGTGCCAGCAGCCTGTCTAGGACGGCTACTGTTTCACCCCTCCACTTT. This gives the protein CASSLSRTATVSPLHF.

The J gene is TRBJ2-6, the V gene TRBV25-1; D uncertain. The germline CDR1 and CDR2 sequences are MGHDK and SYGVNS. The CDR3 is made up of 13 amino acids. Deletions cut 6 bases from V and 4 bases from J, with 7 bases between. The CDR3 nucleotides are TGTGCCAGCAGGGGCGCCGGGGCCAACGTCCTGACTTTC. Translated: CASRGAGANVLTF. The full variable domain, completed using reference TRBV25-1 and TRBJ2-6, is EADIYQTPRYLVIGTGKKITLECSQTMGHDKMYWYQQDPGMELHLIHYSYGVNSTEKGDLSSESTVSRIRTEHFPLTLESARPSHTSQYLCASRGAGANVLTFGAGSRLTVL.